The rows below give T cell receptor beta chains drawn from one sample of a study of lymphopenia after photon versus proton radiotherapy. The protocol was immunoSEQ multiplex PCR, while the TCRdb copy is restricted to in-frame clones and leaves out a portion. The table lists tens of thousands of clones, about 90% of them singletons. The sequencing here drew on peripheral blood, taken from a patient treated with proton-based radiotherapy. The receptors derive from a man at least 80 years old with esophageal cancer. Each CDR3 is given with its conserved first and last residue. Each record gives: V gene, J gene, clone size, CDR3 protein. Where a row states a size, it is once, few, many or the class of an expanded clone; other rows omit it.

TRBV7-2	TRBJ2-7	-	CASSLRRRNYEQYF
TRBV18	TRBJ2-1	-	CASSRSGFSYNEQFF
TRBV25-1	TRBJ2-3	-	CASSEYRGGADTQYF
TRBV14	TRBJ1-1	-	CASSQDPRSPGEAFF
TRBV2	TRBJ1-2	-	CASSRVAAPGYTF
TRBV7-3	TRBJ2-2	-	CASSLDKGTSGGNTGELFF
TRBV30	TRBJ1-2	-	CAWIDAGGYTF
TRBV5-8	TRBJ1-2	-	CASSLVGHDYGYTF
TRBV7-2	TRBJ1-1	-	CASSFRLQEAFF
TRBV29-1	TRBJ2-6	-	CSVESWTGRSGANVLTF
TRBV5-1	TRBJ1-1	-	CASSLVGSGTEAFF
TRBV2	TRBJ2-7	few	CASSSRGQLAYEQYF
TRBV15	TRBJ2-5	-	CATSRRGERETQYF
TRBV4-1	TRBJ2-1	-	CASSQDRTGGYEQFF
TRBV7-2	TRBJ2-7	once	CASSSMPGTPGYEQYF
TRBV4-3	TRBJ1-2	-	CASSQDYGGPNYGYTF
TRBV27	TRBJ2-3	-	CASSSPMQRRRDTQYF
TRBV14	TRBJ1-2	-	CASSQEGGPGVYGYTF
TRBV19	TRBJ1-5	-	CASSISRDNQPQHF
TRBV4-2	TRBJ1-5	-	CASSQVGADGNQPQHF
TRBV10-3	TRBJ1-1	-	CAIKWEGTGGTEAFF
TRBV7-9	TRBJ2-1	-	CASSLVNRYNEQFF
TRBV5-1	TRBJ1-6	-	CASSFGRAGENSPLHF
TRBV27	TRBJ2-3	-	CASSPGLAGGLDTQYF
TRBV19	TRBJ2-1	-	CASSPQEVGNEQFF
TRBV6-1	TRBJ1-2	once	CASQQDKNYGYTF
TRBV5-1	TRBJ2-7	-	CASSAPTATLPTRQYF
TRBV9	TRBJ2-3	-	CASSVVGRGDTQYF
TRBV21-1	TRBJ2-2	-	CASSTSGSQGGELFF
TRBV7-2	TRBJ2-3	-	CASSFPGLGTDTQYF
TRBV6-6	TRBJ2-5	-	CASSYGTGTGEAQYF
TRBV7-2	TRBJ2-7	-	CASSLGSGYEQYF
TRBV19	TRBJ2-3	-	CASSIGTSGGRDTQYF
TRBV19	TRBJ2-1	-	CASSIESWTDNEQFF
TRBV14	TRBJ2-7	-	CASSQYSGRAREQYF
TRBV7-3	TRBJ2-2	-	CASSLTQDRAAGELFF
TRBV7-9	TRBJ2-7	-	CASKRSSGTYEQYF
TRBV29-1	TRBJ1-2	-	CSSRDRNYGYTF
TRBV10-1	TRBJ2-1	-	CASSPTGGTDNEQFF
TRBV9	TRBJ2-6	-	CASSVGVGVSPGANVLTF
TRBV11-2	TRBJ1-2	-	CASSPANFGYTF
TRBV7-6	TRBJ2-1	once	CASSVTQPEGYNEQFF